This T cell receptor beta chain emerged from a study of cytomegalovirus exposure and HLA in healthy donors. At the level of the study: Researchers found that about four fifths of fewer than 450 genotyped donors fell within the Caucasian-associated ancestry cluster.

There are 17 residues in the CDR3. Trimming removed 4 bases at V and 2 bases at J, with 22 bases between. Germline V lookup: CDR1 SGHRS, CDR2 YFSETQ. Study-level findings and limits: TCR beta V segments were, for the most part, productive about 87% or about 30% of the time in an earlier analysis.

A multiplex PCR was run with 60 Vbeta primers and 13 Jbeta primers. Assay used: immunoSEQ multiplex PCR; TCRdb lists only in-frame clones, some missing. This sample has around 120,000 clones, with 80% found just once. Regarding this clone: The target antigen is unknown.

The gene calls are TRBV5-1 and TRBJ2-7, with a weak D call TRBD2 (5 bases). Sequencing was done on a sample of PBMCs. This clonotype originated in a man aged 25-45 years in good health and CMV-seronegative. CDR3 loop: CASSPLGSGLGAYEQYF. The CDR3 DNA is TGCGCCAGCAGCCCCCTAGGCTCGGGGTTAGGAGCCTACGAGCAGTACTTC.